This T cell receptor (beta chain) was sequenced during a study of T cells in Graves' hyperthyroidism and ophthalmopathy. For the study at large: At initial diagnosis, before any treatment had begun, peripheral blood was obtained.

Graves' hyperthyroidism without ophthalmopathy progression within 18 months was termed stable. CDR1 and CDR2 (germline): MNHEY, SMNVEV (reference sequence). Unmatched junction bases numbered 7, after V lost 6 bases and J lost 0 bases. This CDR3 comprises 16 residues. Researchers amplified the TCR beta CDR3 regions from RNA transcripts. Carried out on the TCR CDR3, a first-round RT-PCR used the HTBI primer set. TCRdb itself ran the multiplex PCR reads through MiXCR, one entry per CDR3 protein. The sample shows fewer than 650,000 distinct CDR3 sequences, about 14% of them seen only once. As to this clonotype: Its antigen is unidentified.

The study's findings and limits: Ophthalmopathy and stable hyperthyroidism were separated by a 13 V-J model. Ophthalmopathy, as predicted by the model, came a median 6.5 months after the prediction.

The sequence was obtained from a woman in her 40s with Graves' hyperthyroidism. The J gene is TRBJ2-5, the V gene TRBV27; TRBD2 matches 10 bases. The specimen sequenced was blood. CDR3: CASRQTSGVYQETQYF. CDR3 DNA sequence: TGTGCCAGCAGACAAACTAGCGGGGTCTACCAAGAGACCCAGTACTTC.